A single sample gave rise to the 4 T cell receptor beta chains below, sequenced in a study of T cell responses to AZD1222 COVID-19 vaccine. TCRdb keeps only in-frame clones here, not all; method: immunoSEQ multiplex PCR. The repertoire has about 130,000 clones, about 93% of them found once; the top ten carry about 0.91%. The source was peripheral blood, collected on day 0 of AZD1222 vaccination. The receptors here all came from an adult in good health.

This clone has only one observation. The chain carries TRBV29-1 and TRBJ1-2; D perhaps matches TRBD1 (5 bases). Between the trimmed V and J ends, which lost 4 bases and 2 bases, there was a span of 8 bases. This CDR3 is 12 amino acids long. Germline assignment: CDR1 SQVTM and CDR2 ANQGSEA. The CDR3 DNA sequence: TGCAGCGTTGGGGGCGGAAACTATGGCTACACCTTC. As protein: CSVGGGNYGYTF.

This chain uses TRBV10-3 with TRBJ2-7, with 11 positions matching TRBD1. The CDR3 length is 17 residues. The germline V gene has CDR1 ENHRY and CDR2 SYGVKD. V was pared by 0 bases and J by 0 bases, with 4 bases of the junction left unmatched. The CDR3 region is CAISESRTGGSSYEQYF. In DNA form, the CDR3 reads TGTGCCATCAGTGAGTCTAGGACAGGGGGCTCCTCCTACGAGCAGTACTTC.

The rearrangement uses TRBV19 and TRBJ1-1, with D uncertain. Germline V CDR1 and CDR2: LNHDA, SQIVND (reference sequence). V was trimmed by 2 bases and J by 1 base, leaving 5 bases between them. This CDR3 region has 13 residues. Here the CDR3 DNA reads TGTGCCAGTAGTATAATGCGGAACACTGAAGCTTTCTTT. Translation: CASSIMRNTEAFF.

V gene TRBV7-2 combines with J gene TRBJ1-3; D is uncertain. The CDR3 runs to 15 residues. Germline CDR1 reads SGHTA; CDR2 reads FQGNSA. The V and J ends lost 4 bases and 2 bases respectively, with 12 bases between them. CDR3 sequence (DNA): TGTGCCAGCAGCTCCCCGGGCGCCACTGGAAACACCATATATTTT. This gives the protein CASSSPGATGNTIYF.